These 9 T cell receptor beta chains came from one sample sequenced in a study of multiple sclerosis patients with progressive multifocal leukoencephalopathy (dated by TCRdb to about 2019). The method behind the library was the immunoSEQ multiplex PCR assay. Sourced from immuneACCESS, this table was stored by TCRdb with only in-frame sequences that have V and J called. A share of the clones is absent; for the studies checked, an unresolved V gene accounts for under half, and the remainder has no known explanation. Present in this sample are about 30,000 clones, less than 90% of which were seen just once. The ten largest clones take up 3% to 3.5% of the sample. The sample's time point label, in plain terms: time of PML onset. The treatment or condition label corresponds to: on natalizumab therapy at sampling. The sequenced sample was PBMCs, obtained from a patient treated with natalizumab. The receptor source for this set is a human donor with progressive multifocal leukoencephalopathy.

The V gene is TRBV5-1, the J gene TRBJ2-1, with D hard to call. V was pared by 2 bases and J by 8 bases, with 5 bases between. This CDR3 is built from 11 residues. From germline, CDR1 is SGHRS and CDR2 YFSETQ. The DNA of the CDR3 is TGCGCCAGCAGCTTAGGGTATGAGCAGTTCTTC. Protein product: CASSLGYEQFF.

This clone was recorded once. The J gene is TRBJ1-1, the V gene TRBV19, with a possible D match to TRBD1 (5 bases). CDR1 is LNHDA, CDR2 SQIVND, per germline (reference sequence). V gave up 10 bases and J gave up 6 bases, with 18 bases separating them. The CDR3 is 13 residues long. The CDR3 sequence is CATSGTAFAEAFF. CDR3 sequence (DNA): TGTGCCACCTCCGGGACCGCCTTCGCTGAAGCTTTCTTT. The full variable domain, in which reference TRBV19 and TRBJ1-1 provide the parts outside the CDR3, is DGGITQSPKYLFRKEGQNVTLSCEQNLNHDAMYWYRQDPGQGLRLIYYSQIVNDFQKGDIAEGYSVSREKKESFPLTVTSAQKNPTAFYLCATSGTAFAEAFFGQGTRLTVV.

V is TRBV5-1 and J is TRBJ1-6, with no clear D. The CDR3 covers 13 residues. V was shortened by 0 bases and J by 7 bases, with 5 bases between the two germline ends. Per the germline V gene, CDR1 is SGHRS and CDR2 is YFSETQ. The chain's CDR3 is CASSLDQNSPLHF. The CDR3 DNA follows: TGCGCCAGCAGCTTGGATCAGAATTCACCCCTCCACTTT. The full variable domain, its missing parts supplied by reference TRBV5-1 and TRBJ1-6, is KAGVTQTPRYLIKTRGQQVTLSCSPISGHRSVSWYQQTPGQGLQFLFEYFSETQRNKGNFPGRFSGRQFSNSRSEMNVSTLELGDSALYLCASSLDQNSPLHFGNGTRLTVT.

The gene calls are TRBV5-6 and TRBJ2-7; 7 positions agree with TRBD2. This CDR3 spans 16 amino acids. V lost 4 bases and J lost 3; bases outside the gene matches: 13. The V gene's germline CDR1 is SGHDT and CDR2 YYEEEE. The CDR3 loop reads CASSLVGGLGGYEQYF. In DNA form, the CDR3 reads TGTGCCAGCAGCCTCGTGGGAGGGCTAGGAGGCTACGAGCAGTACTTC.

The chain has TRBV10-3 and TRBJ2-1, with D possibly called TRBD1 or TRBD2 (5 bases each). CDR1 ENHRY and CDR2 SYGVKD come from the germline V gene. CDR3 length: 15 residues. Trimming stripped 3 bases from V and 5 bases from J, with 14 bases between. CDR3 in amino acids: CAISDATGPHNEQFF. DNA for the CDR3: TGTGCCATCAGTGATGCCACGGGGCCGCACAATGAGCAGTTCTTC.

Only one count was recorded for this clone. The chain carries TRBV5-4 and TRBJ1-4, with 8 bases matching TRBD1. Germline values: CDR1 SGHNT, CDR2 YYREEE (reference sequence). CDR3 length: 19 amino acids. V lost 0 bases and J lost 0; bases outside the gene matches: 10. CDR3 sequence reads: CASSLGDRGPHATNEKLFF. The CDR3, as DNA: TGTGCCAGCAGCTTGGGAGACAGGGGCCCCCATGCAACTAATGAAAAACTGTTTTTT.

This chain joins TRBV30 and TRBJ1-1; 7 nucleotides line up with TRBD1. V shed 3 bases and J 1 base; nucleotides not matched to a gene: 2. The CDR3 spans 13 residues. Germline V CDR1 and CDR2: GTSNPN, SVGIG (reference sequence). CDR3 amino acids: CAWSRDRNTEAFF. The CDR3 coding sequence is TGTGCCTGGAGCCGGGACAGGAACACTGAAGCTTTCTTT.

The rearrangement uses TRBV27 and TRBJ1-1, with D possibly being TRBD1 (6 bases). The germline V and J ends were trimmed by 7 bases and 9 bases, with 18 bases remaining between them. Germline CDR1 and CDR2: MNHEY and SMNVEV (reference sequence). CDR3 length equals 13 residues. CDR3 amino acids: CASTNRARAKAFF. The CDR3 DNA is TGTGCCAGCACAAACAGGGCCCGGGCTAAAGCTTTCTTT.

V and J are TRBV19 and TRBJ2-7, with 10 bases that match TRBD1. V shed 9 bases and J 5 bases; nucleotides not matched to a gene: 4. Germline CDR1 is LNHDA and CDR2 is SQIVND (reference sequence). This CDR3 is 12 amino acids long. The CDR3 bases are TGTGCCAGCCGGGACAGGGGCCACGAGCAGTACTTC. This encodes CASRDRGHEQYF.